This TCR beta chain originates from a study of CD8 T cells in Susac syndrome. The study's findings and limits: Clonal CD8+ expansion in Susac was highest in TEMRA cells and active patients.

TEMRA cells were enriched by FACS, while CD8+ and CD4+ T cells were obtained through a negative isolation that was performed magnetically. To note about this clonotype: Its antigen is undetermined.

The CDR3 contains 15 residues. The V gene lost 5 bases and the J gene lost 4 bases, with 12 bases spanning the gap. Germline lookup yields CDR1 MNHEY and CDR2 SMNVEV (reference sequence). Reverse transcription of roughly 0.45 to 1 ug RNA was carried out with random hexamers. TCRdb recomputed calls from the immunoSEQ multiplex PCR reads with MiXCR, one row per CDR3 protein. Seen here are approximately 83,000 distinct CDR3 sequences, around 94% observed once, and the top ten hold under 1%. The sample consisted of CD8+ T cells from PBMCs. The origin of this receptor is a human donor with Susac syndrome. The gene calls are TRBV27 and TRBJ1-6; a weak D match, TRBD1 (6 bases). CDR3 residues: CASSPDSFYNSPLHF. The CDR3 DNA reads TGTGCCAGCAGTCCGGACAGCTTTTATAATTCACCCCTCCACTTT.